This TCR beta chain stems from a study of blood T cell repertoires in COVID-19. About the research overall: There were acute and convalescent COVID-19 samples, and they came from the United States, Italy and Spain.

Methods used by the authors: Nucleated cell counts were estimated from reference gene primer amplification. Generated by immunoSEQ multiplex PCR, the TCRdb table keeps only in-frame clones and is missing some. V, J and clone size derive from that table, while D and trimming were established from the DNA sequence. Seen here are roughly 150,000 clones, 80% to 85% observed once, and the top ten hold approximately 4.1%. This clonotype originated in a woman older than 75 with acute or convalescent COVID-19. The source material was peripheral blood.

CDR3 loop: CASSSQGHRTTYNEQFF. CDR3 nucleotide sequence: TGTGCCAGCAGTTCGCAGGGGCACCGAACGACCTACAATGAGCAGTTCTTC. The chain employs TRBV7-9 and TRBJ2-1; TRBD1 is a possible D gene (6 bases). V lost 6 bases to trimming and J lost 2 bases, with 20 bases between them. There are 17 residues in the CDR3. Germline V CDR1 and CDR2: SEHNR, FQNEAQ (reference sequence). The full variable domain, with the rest looked up from reference TRBV7-9 and TRBJ2-1, is DTGVSQNPRHKITKRGQNVTFRCDPISEHNRLYWYRQTLGQGPEFLTYFQNEAQLEKSRLLSDRFSAERPKGSFSTLEIQRTEQGDSAMYLCASSSQGHRTTYNEQFFGPGTRLTVL.